The 27 T cell receptor beta chains below were found in one sample sequenced in a study of blood T cells in healthy people across ages (dated by TCRdb to about 2015). Library construction relied on 5' RACE. Reads for this sample came from an Illumina HiSeq 2500. A second PCR of roughly 7 to 12 cycles was performed with a sample-barcoded 5' primer and a J-beta primer mix. TCRdb handled the public reads itself, with Q25 trimming in fastp and clone calling in MiXCR, and kept productive beta chains. Each entry merges the rows of one CDR3 protein and shows their most common DNA and genes. Recorded for this sample are 1.5 million to 2 million distinct CDR3 sequences; approximately 30% of them occurred a single time. Jointly, the top ten make up roughly 8% of the sample. The sequencing sample was made of blood. Every receptor here comes from a woman in her twenties or thirties in good health.

Comment on this clonotype: Since a much larger clone is just one base distant, this may be a read error. The chain employs TRBV6-6 and TRBJ1-6; a weak D match, TRBD1 (5 bases). The CDR3 is 16 amino acids. Per the germline V gene, CDR1 is MNHNY and CDR2 is SVGAGI (reference sequence). The CDR3 DNA follows: TGTCCCAGCAGTCCGCCCGGGGGAGTCTATAATTCACCCCTCCACTTT. Its translation is CPSSPPGGVYNSPLHF.

For the CDR3, the DNA is TGCGCCAGCAGTGAGGGACCTGAAGCTTTCTTT. Amino acids: CASSEGPEAFF. The J gene is TRBJ1-1, the V gene TRBV10-2; D ambiguous. Trimming removed 2 bases at V and 6 bases at J, with 4 bases between. CDR1 WSHSY and CDR2 SAAADI come from the germline V gene. The CDR3 contains 11 residues.

This clonotype has a single count. With a much larger clone just one base away, this may be a read error. The chain uses TRBV7-2 and TRBJ2-5, with TRBD2 matching over 10 bases. CDR1 and CDR2 from the germline V gene are SGHTA and FQGNSA. CDR3 length: 16 residues. The chain's CDR3 is CASSFQPSGGQGTQYF. The CDR3 region has the DNA TGTGCCAGCAGCTTTCAGCCTAGCGGGGGTCAAGGGACCCAGTACTTC.

The table lists this clonotype with many counts. V gene TRBV27 combines with J gene TRBJ1-2, with D perhaps matching TRBD1 (5 bases). Germline CDR1 reads MNHEY; CDR2 reads SMNVEV (reference sequence). The germline V and J ends were trimmed by 5 bases and 6 bases, with 16 bases remaining between them. CDR3 length equals 14 residues. Here the CDR3 DNA reads TGTGCCAGCAGTCTCGGCGGGGGATTCGATGGCTACACCTTC. Translated: CASSLGGGFDGYTF.

This clonotype was seen a few times. The chain employs TRBV5-6 and TRBJ2-1; possible D gene TRBD2, 7 bases. This CDR3 has 15 residues. Germline V gene sequence: CDR1 SGHDT, CDR2 YYEEEE. V dropped 4 bases and J dropped 4 bases, with 15 bases sitting between them. CDR3 nucleotide sequence: TGTGCCAGCAGCGGGGGGCAGCGGGGATACAATGAGCAGTTCTTC. Translation: CASSGGQRGYNEQFF.

This clonotype was observed a handful of times. The chain is built from TRBV18 and TRBJ2-6, with a weak D call TRBD1 (5 bases). The germline V gene has CDR1 KGHSH and CDR2 LQKENI. The V gene lost 5 bases and the J gene lost 0 bases, with 14 bases spanning the gap. CDR3 length equals 17 residues. CDR3 region: CASSLGPGRSGANVLTF. CDR3 DNA sequence: TGTGCCAGCTCATTGGGGCCCGGGCGCTCTGGGGCCAACGTCCTGACTTTC. Full variable domain (outside the CDR3, taken from reference TRBV18 and TRBJ2-6): NAGVMQNPRHLVRRRGQEARLRCSPMKGHSHVYWYRQLPEEGLKFMVYLQKENIIDESGMPKERFSAEFPKEGPSILRIQQVVRGDSAAYFCASSLGPGRSGANVLTFGAGSRLTVL.

This clonotype was counted between two and nine times. The chain carries TRBV29-1 and TRBJ1-3; D not certain. The germline V gene has CDR1 SQVTM and CDR2 ANQGSEA. V lost 4 bases to trimming and J lost 1 base, with 11 bases between them. The CDR3 is 14 residues long. For the CDR3, the DNA is TGCAGCGTTGTAGGGCGCCCATCTGGAAACACCATATATTTT. The encoded protein is CSVVGRPSGNTIYF. Using reference TRBV29-1 and TRBJ1-3 for the parts outside the CDR3, the full variable domain is SAVISQKPSRDICQRGTSLTIQCQVDSQVTMMFWYRQQPGQSLTLIATANQGSEATYESGFVIDKFPISRPNLTFSTLTVSNMSPEDSSIYLCSVVGRPSGNTIYFGEGSWLTVV.

This clonotype was detected a few times. This sequence joins TRBV4-3 and TRBJ2-4; 7 bases agree with TRBD1. The end of the DNA fits TRBJ2-7 better, so the J call may be wrong. The CDR3 is made up of 15 amino acids. CDR1 and CDR2 from the germline V gene are LGHNA and YSLEER. The CDR3 sequence is CASSQLADRADEQYF. As DNA, the CDR3 is TGCGCCAGCAGCCAACTGGCCGACAGGGCCGACGAGCAGTACTTC.

This clonotype was seen a few times. J is TRBJ2-6 and V is TRBV29-1, with D unresolved. The CDR3 extends over 15 amino acids. V lost 4 bases and J 0 bases, leaving 10 bases between the germline ends. Germline CDR1 reads SQVTM; CDR2 reads ANQGSEA. The CDR3 sequence is CSVASPGSGANVLTF. The DNA for the CDR3 is TGCAGCGTTGCGAGTCCCGGCTCTGGGGCCAACGTCCTGACTTTC. Variable domain in full (rest from reference TRBV29-1 and TRBJ2-6): SAVISQKPSRDICQRGTSLTIQCQVDSQVTMMFWYRQQPGQSLTLIATANQGSEATYESGFVIDKFPISRPNLTFSTLTVSNMSPEDSSIYLCSVASPGSGANVLTFGAGSRLTVL.

This clonotype appeared many times. J is TRBJ2-4 and V is TRBV27; D remains unclear. Looked up from germline, CDR1 is MNHEY and CDR2 is SMNVEV (reference sequence). V was shortened by 9 bases and J by 0 bases, with 9 bases between the two germline ends. The CDR3 runs 13 residues. The CDR3 sequence: CARTPGAKNIQYF. The CDR3 DNA sequence: TGTGCCAGGACCCCGGGAGCCAAAAACATTCAGTACTTC.

The gene calls are TRBV24-1 and TRBJ2-1; 9 bases are shared with TRBD2. CDR1 is KGHDR, CDR2 SFDVKD, per germline. The ends lost 3 bases at V and 8 bases at J; junction bases unmatched: 13. The length of the CDR3 is 17 residues. CDR3 amino acids: CATSDVGSGGFVDEQFF. In DNA, the CDR3 is TGTGCCACCAGTGATGTTGGTAGCGGGGGATTTGTCGATGAGCAGTTCTTC.

This clonotype has just a few counts. The chain uses TRBV20-1 and TRBJ2-3, with D maybe TRBD2 (5 bases). This CDR3 spans 11 amino acids. Germline V gene data show CDR1 as DFQATT and CDR2 as SNEGSKA (reference sequence). V gave up 6 bases and J gave up 6 bases, with 10 bases separating them. CDR3 bases: TGCAGTGCGAGGGCGGTCGATACGCAGTATTTT. It encodes CSARAVDTQYF.

A remark on this clonotype: A read error may produce the germline difference seen at one junction end. V and J are TRBV5-1 and TRBJ2-7; 9 bases match TRBD2. The J call is uncertain, as TRBJ2-5 better fits the DNA end. Germline V CDR1 and CDR2: SGHRS, YFSETQ. CDR3 size: 13 residues. The CDR3 bases are TGCGCCAACAGCTCCGGACTAGCGGAGACCCAGTACTTC. This encodes CANSSGLAETQYF.

The chain couples TRBV7-2 to TRBJ1-5; D is ambiguous. Germline V CDR1 and CDR2: SGHTA, FQGNSA. Trimming pared 1 base from V and 0 bases from J, leaving 10 bases between. CDR3 length: 16 residues. The DNA of the CDR3 is TGTGCCAGCAGCTTAGGTGGGCAGTATAGCAATCAGCCCCAGCATTTT. This encodes CASSLGGQYSNQPQHF.

This clonotype has just a few counts. The V call is TRBV6-6, the J call TRBJ2-3; TRBD2 agrees at 12 bases. CDR1 is MNHNY, CDR2 SVGAGI, per germline (reference sequence). The CDR3 contains 17 residues. Germline trimming cut 5 bases from V and 4 bases from J; bases unmatched to any gene: 10. CDR3 in amino acids: CASSTPLTSGSPDTQYF. In nucleotides, the CDR3 is TGTGCCAGCAGTACCCCGCTGACTAGCGGGAGTCCAGATACGCAGTATTTT.

This sequence joins TRBV28 and TRBJ2-7; the D gene could be TRBD1 or TRBD2 (5 bases each). The DNA matches TRBJ2-5 better at its end, which makes the J call doubtful. Germline assignment: CDR1 MDHEN and CDR2 SYDVKM. CDR3 length equals 15 residues. The CDR3 sequence: CASIPSDGATETQYF. The CDR3 region has the DNA TGTGCCAGCATCCCATCGGACGGGGCGACGGAGACCCAGTACTTC.

This sequence joins TRBV12-3 or TRBV12-4 and TRBJ2-5, with D possibly matching TRBD1 (5 bases). Trimming removed 5 bases at V and 4 bases at J, with 14 bases between. CDR3 length: 14 residues. CDR3: CASSATVGRETQYF. CDR3 sequence (DNA): TGTGCCAGCAGTGCGACAGTTGGACGAGAGACCCAGTACTTC.

J is TRBJ2-3 and V is TRBV7-9; 8 bases map to TRBD2. CDR1 SEHNR and CDR2 FQNEAQ come from the germline V gene (reference sequence). The V segment lost 5 bases and the J segment 5 bases; nucleotides outside the gene matches: 12. The CDR3 is 16 amino acids. CDR3 loop: CASSAKGREAVDTQYF. DNA for the CDR3: TGTGCCAGCAGCGCTAAGGGGCGGGAGGCGGTAGATACGCAGTATTTT.

This clonotype was observed a few times. This may be a read error, as it is one base from a much larger clone. The chain links TRBV18 to TRBJ2-1; 9 nucleotides align to TRBD2. The J call could be wrong; TRBJ2-7 is a better fit for the DNA end. The CDR3 is made up of 15 amino acids. The germline V gene has CDR1 KGHSH and CDR2 LQKENI. The DNA of the CDR3 is TGTGCCAGCTCACCGGGACTAGCAGTTTACAATGAGCAGTACTTC. Translating gives CASSPGLAVYNEQYF.

Remarks on this clonotype: Sequence at one end of the junction differs from germline and may be a read error. This chain links TRBV14 with TRBJ2-7; D uncertain. This CDR3 is 12 amino acids long. Germline CDR1 is SGHDN and CDR2 is FVKESK. The CDR3 DNA reads TGTGCCAGCAGCCTGACGACCTACGGGCAGTACTTC. Its translation is CASSLTTYGQYF.

This CDR3 is CASSYSLGTNQPQHF. CDR3 DNA sequence: TGTGCCAGCAGTTATAGCCTTGGGACTAATCAGCCCCAGCATTTT. V is TRBV6-5 and J is TRBJ1-5; D may be TRBD1 (5 bases). V shed 3 bases and J shed 4 bases, with 13 bases lying between them. Germline lookup yields CDR1 MNHEY and CDR2 SVGAGI. This CDR3 comprises 15 residues.

Note on this clonotype: One end of the junction does not line up with germline, which may come from a read error. CDR3 in DNA: TGTGCCAGCAGTCCGCGGGACGTGAGCGCAGATGCGCAGTATTTT. Residues: CASSPRDVSADAQYF. The gene calls are TRBV12-3 or TRBV12-4 and TRBJ2-3; D is possibly TRBD2 (6 bases). CDR3 length: 15 residues.

The J gene is TRBJ2-7, the V gene TRBV28, with 7 bases that match TRBD2. V shed 5 bases and J 2 bases; nucleotides not matched to a gene: 18. Germline V CDR1 and CDR2: MDHEN, SYDVKM. There are 18 residues in the CDR3. CDR3 sequence reads: CASSLMQSLALAAYEQYF. As DNA, the CDR3 is TGTGCCAGCAGTCTTATGCAGAGTTTGGCGCTAGCGGCCTACGAGCAGTACTTC.

This clonotype was recorded at least ten times. The chain links TRBV5-1 to TRBJ1-2, with 7 bases aligning to TRBD1. V lost 2 bases, J lost 7 bases, and 5 bases stayed unmatched. The CDR3 consists of 13 residues. Germline V gene lookup returns CDR1 SGHRS and CDR2 YFSETQ. The chain's CDR3 is CASSFGQESGYTF. For the CDR3, the DNA is TGCGCCAGCAGCTTTGGACAGGAAAGTGGCTACACCTTC.

The sample holds a few counts of this clonotype. The CDR3 DNA sequence: TGTGCCACCAGTGATATAAACGTCTCTGGGGCCAACGTCCTGACTTTC. This gives the protein CATSDINVSGANVLTF. This sequence joins TRBV24-1 and TRBJ2-6; D not resolved. Germline lookup yields CDR1 KGHDR and CDR2 SFDVKD. CDR3 size: 16 residues. The germline V and J ends were trimmed by 3 bases and 0 bases, with 8 bases remaining between them.

The sample holds a few counts of this clonotype. The gene calls are TRBV27 and TRBJ2-1, with TRBD1 as a possible D gene (6 bases). The CDR3 contains 17 residues. The V gene lost 4 bases and the J gene lost 7 bases, with 23 bases spanning the gap. Germline assignment: CDR1 MNHEY and CDR2 SMNVEV (reference sequence). CDR3 sequence: CASSWEYGEFQGNEQFF. The CDR3 nucleotides read TGTGCCAGCAGTTGGGAGTACGGGGAGTTTCAGGGGAATGAGCAGTTCTTC.

This clonotype was seen repeatedly, ten times or more. This chain connects TRBV4-3 to TRBJ2-5, with D unresolved. Trimming left V 1 base short and J 11 bases short, with 14 bases between. Germline V CDR1 and CDR2: LGHNA, YSLEER. The CDR3 runs to 13 residues. The DNA of the CDR3 is TGCGCCAGCAGCCAAGTGGTCGGTTGGTCACAGTACTTC. Translating gives CASSQVVGWSQYF.